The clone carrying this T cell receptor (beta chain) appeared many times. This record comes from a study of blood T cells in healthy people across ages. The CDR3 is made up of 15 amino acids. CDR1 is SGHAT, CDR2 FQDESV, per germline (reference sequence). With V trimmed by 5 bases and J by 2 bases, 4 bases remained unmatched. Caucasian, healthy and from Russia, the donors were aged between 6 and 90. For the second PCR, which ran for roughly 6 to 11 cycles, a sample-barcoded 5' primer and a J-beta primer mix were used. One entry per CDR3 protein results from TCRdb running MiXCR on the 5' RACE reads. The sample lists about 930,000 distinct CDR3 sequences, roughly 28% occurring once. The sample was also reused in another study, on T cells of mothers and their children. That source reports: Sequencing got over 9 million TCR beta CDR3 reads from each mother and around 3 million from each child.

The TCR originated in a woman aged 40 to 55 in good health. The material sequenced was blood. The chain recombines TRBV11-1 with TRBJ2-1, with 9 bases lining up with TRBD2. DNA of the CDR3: TGTGCCAGCAGCACCCGGACTAGCGCCTACAATGAGCAGTTCTTC. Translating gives CASSTRTSAYNEQFF.